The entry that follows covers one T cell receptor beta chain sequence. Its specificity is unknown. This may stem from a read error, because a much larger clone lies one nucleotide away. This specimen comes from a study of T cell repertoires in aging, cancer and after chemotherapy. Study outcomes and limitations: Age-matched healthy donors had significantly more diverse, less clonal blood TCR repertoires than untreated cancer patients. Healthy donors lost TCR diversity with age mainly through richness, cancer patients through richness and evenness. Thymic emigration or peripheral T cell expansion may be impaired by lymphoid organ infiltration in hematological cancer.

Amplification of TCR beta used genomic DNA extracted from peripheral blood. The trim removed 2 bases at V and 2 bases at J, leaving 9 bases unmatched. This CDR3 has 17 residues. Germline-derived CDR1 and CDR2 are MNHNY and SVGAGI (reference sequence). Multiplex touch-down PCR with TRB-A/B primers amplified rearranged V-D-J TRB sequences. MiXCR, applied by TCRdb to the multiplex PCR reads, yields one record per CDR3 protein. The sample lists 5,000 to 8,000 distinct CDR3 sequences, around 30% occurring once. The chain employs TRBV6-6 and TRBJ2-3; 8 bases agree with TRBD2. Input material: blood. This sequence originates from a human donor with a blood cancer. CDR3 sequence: CASSYRPIAGLTDTQYF. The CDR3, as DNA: TGTGCCAGCAGTTACCGACCCATAGCGGGACTCACAGATACGCAGTATTTT.